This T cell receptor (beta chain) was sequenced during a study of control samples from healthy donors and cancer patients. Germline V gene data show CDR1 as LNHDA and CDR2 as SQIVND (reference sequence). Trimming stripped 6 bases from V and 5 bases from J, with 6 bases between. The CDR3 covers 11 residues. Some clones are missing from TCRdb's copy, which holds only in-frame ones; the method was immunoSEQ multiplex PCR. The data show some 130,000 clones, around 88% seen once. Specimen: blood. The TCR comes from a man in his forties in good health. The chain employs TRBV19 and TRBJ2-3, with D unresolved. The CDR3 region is CASRNIDTQYF. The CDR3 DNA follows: TGTGCCAGTAGGAACATAGATACGCAGTATTTT.